These 10 T cell receptor beta chains were sequenced from one sample in a study of T cell repertoires in cytomegalovirus infection. TCRdb processed the reads anew with MiXCR; each CDR3 protein has one entry. The data contain roughly 230,000 distinct CDR3 sequences, about a sixth of them singletons. The specimen sequenced was CD8+ T cells from PBMCs. Receptor source: a human donor in good health (CMV status not recorded). Some clones in this sample may be carry-over from other donors' samples.

This clonotype has at least ten counts. The chain uses TRBV28 and TRBJ2-7; D is possibly TRBD1 or TRBD2 (5 bases each). V dropped 6 bases and J dropped 1 base, with 10 bases sitting between them. The CDR3 length is 13 residues. Germline assignment: CDR1 MDHEN and CDR2 SYDVKM. This chain's CDR3 is CASSRGGSYEQYF. Here the CDR3 DNA reads TGTGCCAGCAGCCGGGGCGGATCCTACGAGCAGTACTTC.

The table lists this clonotype with many counts. The chain carries TRBV7-2 and TRBJ2-1; TRBD2 matches at 8 bases. The CDR3 runs to 13 residues. V lost 5 bases to trimming and J lost 10 bases; unmatched junction nucleotides: 7. Germline lookup yields CDR1 SGHTA and CDR2 FQGNSA. The CDR3 nucleotides read TGTGCCAGCAGCCCCTCAGCGGGGGAGGAGCAGTTCTTC. It translates to CASSPSAGEEQFF.

This clonotype occurred many times. V and J are TRBV7-9 and TRBJ2-1; D is undetermined. This CDR3 comprises 12 residues. The V and J ends lost 8 bases and 8 bases respectively, with 13 bases between them. Germline CDR1 SEHNR, CDR2 FQNEAQ (reference sequence). The DNA of the CDR3 is TGTGCCAGCCTTAGGGATGGAGATGAGCAGTTCTTC. Protein sequence: CASLRDGDEQFF.

The V call is TRBV7-4, the J call TRBJ1-6, with 7 bases aligning to TRBD1. V was pared by 0 bases and J by 7 bases, with 3 bases of the junction left unmatched. The CDR3 loop spans 15 amino acids. The V gene's germline CDR1 is SGHVT and CDR2 SQSDAQ. The CDR3: CASSLATGNNSPLHF. DNA for the CDR3: TGTGCCAGCAGCTTAGCGACAGGGAACAATTCACCCCTCCACTTT.

This chain connects TRBV14 to TRBJ1-1; D gene ambiguous. CDR3 length: 13 amino acids. Trimming removed 4 bases at V and 0 bases at J, with 6 bases between. Germline V CDR1 and CDR2: SGHDN, FVKESK. The chain's CDR3 is CASSPKLNTEAFF. For the CDR3, the DNA is TGTGCCAGCAGCCCGAAGCTGAACACTGAAGCTTTCTTT.

The V and J genes are TRBV4-3 and TRBJ2-1; 9 bases line up with TRBD2. The CDR3 length is 14 residues. Germline CDR1 reads LGHNA; CDR2 reads YSLEER. Trimming took 1 base from V and 5 from J; bases not matched to a gene: 0. The CDR3 spells CASSQGLADNEQFF. For the CDR3, the DNA is TGCGCCAGCAGCCAAGGACTAGCGGACAATGAGCAGTTCTTC.

This chain links TRBV20-1 with TRBJ2-7; 9 bases align to TRBD1. The germline V gene encodes CDR1 DFQATT and CDR2 SNEGSKA (reference sequence). J gave up 4 bases and V 6 bases, and 13 bases lay outside the gene matches. This CDR3 contains 15 residues. The CDR3 loop is CSAANGGTGLYEQYF. In DNA, the CDR3 is TGCAGTGCCGCTAATGGGGGGACAGGGCTTTACGAGCAGTACTTC.

This clonotype has more than one count but fewer than ten. The chain links TRBV7-8 to TRBJ2-3; 9 bases match TRBD1. This CDR3 is 16 amino acids long. Trimming cost V 1 base and J 1 base; bases outside gene matches: 3. CDR1 is SGHVS and CDR2 is FQNEAQ in the germline V gene. For the CDR3, the DNA is TGTGCCAGCAGCTTAGGGACAGGGGCCGGCACAGATACGCAGTATTTT. This codes for CASSLGTGAGTDTQYF.

This clonotype has a handful of counts. V usage is TRBV19 and J usage is TRBJ2-1; D not certain. The CDR3 totals 15 residues. Germline CDR1 is LNHDA and CDR2 is SQIVND (reference sequence). V was clipped by 1 base and J by 0 bases, with 7 bases between them. The CDR3: CASSIGQSSYNEQFF. Written as DNA, the CDR3 is TGTGCCAGTAGTATAGGTCAGAGCTCCTACAATGAGCAGTTCTTC.

V is TRBV5-1 and J is TRBJ2-1; the D gene is possibly TRBD2 (5 bases). V was pared by 4 bases and J by 5 bases, with 10 bases between. The CDR3 spans 13 residues. Germline values: CDR1 SGHRS, CDR2 YFSETQ. This chain's CDR3 is CASSPGVDNEQFF. The CDR3 coding sequence is TGCGCCAGCAGCCCCGGGGTGGACAATGAGCAGTTCTTC. Full variable domain (outside the CDR3, taken from reference TRBV5-1 and TRBJ2-1): KAGVTQTPRYLIKTRGQQVTLSCSPISGHRSVSWYQQTPGQGLQFLFEYFSETQRNKGNFPGRFSGRQFSNSRSEMNVSTLELGDSALYLCASSPGVDNEQFFGPGTRLTVL.